The clone carrying this T cell receptor beta chain was picked up a small number of times. Its antigen is still unknown. The primer mix had 60 Vbeta and 13 Jbeta primers. Clones were read by immunoSEQ multiplex PCR, and TCRdb kept only the in-frame ones, dropping some. The repertoire holds about 190,000 clones, with approximately 70% as singletons. This CDR3 contains 15 residues. CDR1 is MRHNA and CDR2 is SNTAGT in the germline V gene. J gave up 5 bases and V 5 bases, and 8 bases lay outside the gene matches. These data come from a study of cytomegalovirus exposure and HLA in healthy donors. Study-level results: Association of a missense DCLRE1C variant with TCR beta V- and J-gene trimming was reported in a later analysis.

The sample was PBMCs. The sequence was collected from a woman aged 25 to 39 in good health and CMV-seropositive. V and J are TRBV6-4 and TRBJ2-5, with 10 nucleotides matching TRBD2. The CDR3 spells CASSPQAGGGETQYF. In nucleotides, the CDR3 is TGTGCCAGCAGTCCGCAAGCGGGAGGGGGGGAGACCCAGTACTTC.